Shown below are 23 T cell receptor beta chains from a single sample sequenced in a study of OX40 agonist ivuxolimab in advanced cancers. Clones were sequenced by immunoSEQ multiplex PCR, and TCRdb holds only the in-frame ones, with some missing. Here the sample spans tens of thousands of clones, roughly nine tenths being singletons. The starting material was CD4+ or CD8+ T cells sorted from blood, obtained in a trial of the OX40 agonist ivuxolimab. All receptors come from an adult with an advanced solid tumor such as melanoma, head and neck, liver or kidney cancer.

The chain joins TRBV5-1 to TRBJ2-1; D call uncertain. Trimming cost V 0 bases and J 10 bases, with 8 bases left between them. Per germline, CDR1 SGHRS and CDR2 YFSETQ. This CDR3 has 12 amino acids. The chain's CDR3 is CASSLALREQFF. The CDR3 DNA follows: TGCGCCAGCAGCTTGGCCCTCCGAGAGCAGTTCTTC.

Written as DNA, the CDR3 is TGTGCCAGCATTAGGCCGGAAAATGAAAAACTGTTTTTT. Amino acid sequence: CASIRPENEKLFF. The J gene is TRBJ1-4, the V gene TRBV7-9; D not certain. V lost 7 bases to trimming and J lost 5 bases, with 11 bases between them. The CDR3 has 13 amino acids. Germline V gene sequence: CDR1 SEHNR, CDR2 FQNEAQ (reference sequence).

The chain links TRBV5-5 to TRBJ1-2, with D possibly matching TRBD1 (6 bases). V lost 1 base and J lost 6, with 10 bases in between. The CDR3 consists of 13 residues. Germline lookup yields CDR1 SGHKS and CDR2 YYEKEE (reference sequence). The CDR3 loop reads CASSLRGPDGYTF. The DNA of the CDR3 is TGTGCCAGCAGCTTGCGGGGGCCGGATGGCTACACCTTC.

CDR3 amino acids: CSVDRRGGYTF. CDR3 in DNA: TGCAGCGTTGATCGTAGGGGTGGCTACACCTTC. This rearrangement joins TRBV29-1 to TRBJ1-2; TRBD1 is a possible D gene (5 bases). Trimming left V 3 bases short and J 7 bases short, with 9 bases between. The CDR3 totals 11 residues. Germline assignment: CDR1 SQVTM and CDR2 ANQGSEA.

This clone has a single count. The chain is built from TRBV7-3 and TRBJ2-5; tentative D call: TRBD1 (6 bases). The V and J ends lost 5 bases and 1 base respectively, with 8 bases between them. The germline CDR1 and CDR2 sequences are SGHTA and FQGTGA. The CDR3 is 13 amino acids. Written as DNA, the CDR3 is TGTGCCAGCAGCAAGGGGGTCCAAGAGACCCAGTACTTC. The encoded protein is CASSKGVQETQYF. Using reference TRBV7-3 and TRBJ2-5 for the parts outside the CDR3, the full variable domain is GAGVSQTPSNKVTEKGKYVELRCDPISGHTALYWYRQSLGQGPEFLIYFQGTGAADDSGLPNDRFFAVRPEGSVSTLKIQRTERGDSAVYLCASSKGVQETQYFGPGTRLLVL.

The chain links TRBV9 to TRBJ2-7, with 8 bases matching TRBD1. Germline V CDR1 and CDR2: SGDLS, YYNGEE. The CDR3 loop spans 15 amino acids. J was trimmed by 1 base and V by 4 bases; bases with no gene match: 7. This chain's CDR3 is CASSPRDRPSYEQYF. In DNA form, the CDR3 reads TGTGCCAGCAGCCCCCGGGACAGGCCTTCCTACGAGCAGTACTTC. The whole variable domain, filled in from reference TRBV9 and TRBJ2-7, reads DSGVTQTPKHLITATGQRVTLRCSPRSGDLSVYWYQQSLDQGLQFLIQYYNGEERAKGNILERFSAQQFPDLHSELNLSSLELGDSALYFCASSPRDRPSYEQYFGPGTRLTVT.

The gene calls are TRBV15 and TRBJ2-1, with 7 bases identical to TRBD1. Germline V gives CDR1 LNHNV, CDR2 YYDKDF (reference sequence). The trim removed 7 bases at V and 4 bases at J, leaving 4 bases unmatched. The CDR3 is 13 amino acids. CDR3 protein: CATTGQAYNEQFF. In DNA form, the CDR3 reads TGTGCCACCACCGGACAGGCTTACAATGAGCAGTTCTTC.

The rearrangement links TRBV27 to TRBJ2-7; weak D call: TRBD2 (7 bases). The V end lost 3 bases, the J end lost 6 bases, and 15 bases lay between the germline ends. The CDR3 loop spans 14 amino acids. The germline CDR1 and CDR2 sequences are MNHEY and SMNVEV (reference sequence). The CDR3 DNA is TGTGCCAGCAGTTTTAGGGGGGGCCGGGGCGAGCAGTACTTC. Its protein is CASSFRGGRGEQYF.

This clone was observed a few times. The CDR3 protein is CASSRGLEEETQYF. CDR3 coding DNA: TGTGCCAGCAGCCGCGGACTAGAGGAAGAGACCCAGTACTTC. This sequence joins TRBV7-8 and TRBJ2-5, with 7 bases fitting TRBD2. CDR3 length equals 14 residues. V trimming: 5 bases; J trimming: 3 bases; junction bases outside the gene matches: 6. The V gene's germline CDR1 is SGHVS and CDR2 FQNEAQ.

This chain uses TRBV20-1 with TRBJ1-2; 9 nucleotides line up with TRBD1. The CDR3 has 11 residues. CDR1 DFQATT and CDR2 SNEGSKA come from the germline V gene (reference sequence). CDR3 nucleotide sequence: TGCGTTGGACAGGGGTCGGGAGGCTACACCTTC. It specifies CVGQGSGGYTF.

This clone was counted a few times. The J gene is TRBJ1-1, the V gene TRBV6-5, with D possibly matching TRBD1 (5 bases). CDR1 is MNHEY, CDR2 SVGAGI, per germline. The germline V and J ends were trimmed by 6 bases and 1 base, with 9 bases remaining between them. The CDR3 contains 13 residues. DNA for the CDR3: TGTGCCAGCAGCTACAGGAGGAACACTGAAGCTTTCTTT. It specifies CASSYRRNTEAFF.

This chain connects TRBV7-2 to TRBJ2-7; TRBD1 matches at 7 bases. Trimming at V came to 5 bases and at J to 9 bases, leaving 7 bases not matched to a gene. Germline-derived CDR1 and CDR2 are SGHTA and FQGNSA. This CDR3 region has 12 residues. The CDR3 protein is CASSPGQAGQYF. The CDR3 region has the DNA TGTGCCAGCAGCCCCGGACAGGCCGGGCAGTACTTC.

A single count supports this clone. The rearrangement links TRBV18 to TRBJ1-1, with TRBD1 identical over 7 bases. The CDR3 covers 16 residues. J was trimmed by 1 base and V by 2 bases; bases with no gene match: 7. CDR1 and CDR2 (germline): KGHSH, LQKENI. The chain's CDR3 is CASSPNFGTENTEAFF. The CDR3 region has the DNA TGTGCCAGCTCACCAAATTTCGGGACAGAGAACACTGAAGCTTTCTTT.

This clone was recorded once. The CDR3 DNA reads as TGTGCCAGCAGCGCTTTATTCCCCAATCAGCCCCAGCATTTT. Residues: CASSALFPNQPQHF. The chain links TRBV5-3 to TRBJ1-5, with D unclear. TRBV5-3 is an open reading frame whose function is uncertain. The CDR3 is 14 amino acids. V was cut by 8 bases and J by 3 bases, with 15 bases left in between.

The chain combines TRBV19 with TRBJ1-5, with D possibly being TRBD1 (6 bases). Trimming cost V 6 bases and J 5 bases, with 17 bases left between them. The CDR3 length is 15 residues. The germline gives CDR1 LNHDA, CDR2 SQIVND (reference sequence). The CDR3 here is CASRPTGGADQPQHF. CDR3 nucleotide sequence: TGTGCCAGTAGGCCCACGGGGGGGGCCGATCAGCCCCAGCATTTT.

This clone was counted once. The junction and the germline gene differ at one end; a read error may be behind it. The chain links TRBV27 to TRBJ2-1; 9 nucleotides line up with TRBD2. CDR1 is MNHEY and CDR2 is SMNVEV in the germline V gene (reference sequence). CDR3 length: 13 amino acids. The chain's CDR3 is CASSFTWREGPIF. In DNA, the CDR3 is TGTGCCAGCAGTTTTACCTGGCGGGAGGGCCCGATCTTC.

The table lists this clone with a count of one. The chain carries TRBV18 and TRBJ2-5; D is possibly TRBD1 (7 bases). V was shortened by 5 bases and J by 5 bases, with 15 bases between the two germline ends. Germline V gives CDR1 KGHSH, CDR2 LQKENI. The CDR3 covers 14 residues. The CDR3 DNA reads as TGTGCCAGCTCAGCGGGACAGCTCCCGGAGACCCAGTACTTC. Translation: CASSAGQLPETQYF.

V usage is TRBV7-8 and J usage is TRBJ1-4, with TRBD1 identical over 7 bases. Losses at the gene ends were 8 bases for V and 8 bases for J; bases not matched to a gene: 11. Germline CDR1 is SGHVS and CDR2 is FQNEAQ. The CDR3 runs to 14 residues. CDR3 amino acids: CASGYRGRREKLFF. DNA for the CDR3: TGTGCCAGCGGATACAGGGGAAGAAGGGAAAAACTGTTTTTT.

The chain uses TRBV5-4 and TRBJ2-3; possibly TRBD2 for D (5 bases). Looked up from germline, CDR1 is SGHNT and CDR2 is YYREEE (reference sequence). This CDR3 has 16 residues. Trimming cost V 4 bases and J 0 bases, with 15 bases left between them. The CDR3 sequence is CASSPSSKRSTDTQYF. As DNA, the CDR3 is TGTGCCAGCAGCCCTAGTTCCAAGCGGAGCACAGATACGCAGTATTTT.

The chain couples TRBV5-1 to TRBJ2-3, with D unclear. CDR1 is SGHRS, CDR2 YFSETQ, per germline. V dropped 1 base and J dropped 0 bases, with 9 bases sitting between them. This CDR3 has 15 residues. The chain's CDR3 is CASSLRASSTDTQYF. CDR3 nucleotides: TGCGCCAGCAGCTTGAGGGCCTCTAGCACAGATACGCAGTATTTT.

This chain uses TRBV19 with TRBJ1-5, with 9 bases matching TRBD1. Germline CDR1 and CDR2: LNHDA and SQIVND (reference sequence). V lost 5 bases and J lost 15; bases outside the gene matches: 8. The length of the CDR3 is 12 residues. In nucleotides, the CDR3 is TGTGCCAGTAGTCCAGGACAGGGGAGGGTGCATTTT. Amino acid sequence: CASSPGQGRVHF.

The chain combines TRBV5-3 with TRBJ2-7, with D possibly matching TRBD1 (5 bases). TRBV5-3 is an open reading frame, and its role is uncertain. Trimming removed 0 bases at V and 6 bases at J, with 16 bases between. This CDR3 contains 15 residues. CDR3 coding DNA: TGTGCCAGAAGCTTGGCCAAAGGGGTCGTTGGCGAGCAGTACTTC. It codes for CARSLAKGVVGEQYF.

The chain links TRBV7-9 to TRBJ2-1; no firm D call. Germline V lookup: CDR1 SEHNR, CDR2 FQNEAQ (reference sequence). The V and J ends lost 1 base and 5 bases respectively, with 6 bases between them. There are 13 residues in the CDR3. CDR3 residues: CASSLVSHNEQFF. CDR3 bases: TGTGCCAGCAGCTTAGTGTCCCACAATGAGCAGTTCTTC. Using reference TRBV7-9 and TRBJ2-1 for the parts outside the CDR3, the full variable domain is DTGVSQNPRHKITKRGQNVTFRCDPISEHNRLYWYRQTLGQGPEFLTYFQNEAQLEKSRLLSDRFSAERPKGSFSTLEIQRTEQGDSAMYLCASSLVSHNEQFFGPGTRLTVL.